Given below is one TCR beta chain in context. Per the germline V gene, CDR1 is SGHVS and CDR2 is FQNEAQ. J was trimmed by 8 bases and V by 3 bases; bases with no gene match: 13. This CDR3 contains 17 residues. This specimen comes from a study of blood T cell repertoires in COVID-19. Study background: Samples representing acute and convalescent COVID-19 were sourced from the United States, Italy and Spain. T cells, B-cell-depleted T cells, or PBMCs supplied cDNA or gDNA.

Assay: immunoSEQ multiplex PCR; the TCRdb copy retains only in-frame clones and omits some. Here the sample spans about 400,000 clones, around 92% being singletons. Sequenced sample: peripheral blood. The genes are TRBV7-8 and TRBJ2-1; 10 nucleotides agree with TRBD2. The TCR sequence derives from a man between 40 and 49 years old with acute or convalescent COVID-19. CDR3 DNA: TGTGCCAGCAGCTTTTGGATAGCGGGAGGTGCAGGGTATGAGCAGTTCTTC. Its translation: CASSFWIAGGAGYEQFF.